This T cell receptor (beta chain) was obtained from a study of T-cell reconstitution after alpha-beta-depleted transplantation in children. Study results and limitations: Several hundred rapidly expanded clones from non-depleted graft cells reportedly supplied alpha-beta T cells about two months post-transplant.

About this clonotype: Its antigen is undetermined.

Preparing the TCRbeta library involved the use of unique molecular identifiers. MiXCR, run by TCRdb on the PCR reads, gives a single entry per CDR3 protein. The sample yields roughly 670,000 distinct CDR3 sequences, 13% seen once. This CDR3 comprises 14 residues. Germline V lookup: CDR1 LGHNA, CDR2 YNFKEQ. Trimming took 4 bases from V and 3 from J, leaving 13 bases between them. The source material was PBMCs, sampled before TCRalphabeta/CD19-depleted stem cell transplant. This rearrangement joins TRBV4-2 to TRBJ2-7; D is possibly TRBD1 (6 bases). The clonotype comes from a girl aged 2-10 years with congenital amegakaryocytic thrombocytopenia, due to receive a stem cell transplant. As DNA, the CDR3 is TGTGCCAGCAGCCCAGGACAGTTCGACTACGAGCAGTACTTC. Translating gives CASSPGQFDYEQYF.